A selection of T cell receptor beta chains follows, all from one sample in a study of CD8 T cells in Susac syndrome. TCRdb passed the immunoSEQ multiplex PCR reads through MiXCR, listing each CDR3 protein once. The profile covers fewer than 200,000 distinct CDR3 sequences, with approximately 94% appearing a single time and around 0.11% taken by the ten largest. What was sequenced was CD4+ T cells from PBMCs. The origin of the receptors is a human donor with Susac syndrome. Each CDR3 is given with its conserved first and last residue. D genes are given only for firm matches. Some rows have no size entry. The others give once, few or many, or a class for an expanded clone.

size	V	D	J	DNA	CDR3
NA	TRBV4-1	TRBD2	TRBJ2-3	TGCGCCAGCAGCCAACTTGAGCGGGGGGGCACAGATACGCAGTATTTT	CASSQLERGGTDTQYF
NA	TRBV24-1	NA	TRBJ1-5	TGTGCCACCAGTGAAGGTCAGCCCCAGCATTTT	CATSEGQPQHF
NA	TRBV12-3/TRBV12-4	NA	TRBJ1-5	TGTGCCAGCAGTAGACAGGCCAATCAGCCCCAGCATTTT	CASSRQANQPQHF
NA	TRBV3-1	NA	TRBJ2-1	TGTGCCAGCAGCCAAGTGGCGGGCGGGGAGCAGTTCTTC	CASSQVAGGEQFF
few	TRBV6-5	TRBD1	TRBJ1-1	TGTGCCAGCAGTTACCCCACAGGGGGCACTGAAGCTTTCTTT	CASSYPTGGTEAFF
once	TRBV2	NA	TRBJ2-1	TGTGCCAGCAGTGAAACGGGATTCTACAATGAGCAGTTCTTC	CASSETGFYNEQFF
NA	TRBV19	TRBD1	TRBJ1-5	TGTGCCAGTAGCACGACAGGGGGTAGCAATCAGCCCCAGCATTTT	CASSTTGGSNQPQHF
once	TRBV15	TRBD1	TRBJ2-7	TGTGCCACCAGCAGAGACAGGGGGCGAGGCTCCTACGAGCAGTACTTC	CATSRDRGRGSYEQYF
NA	TRBV6-6	NA	TRBJ2-5	TGTGCCAGCAGTTCACGATCGGCCCAAGAGACCCAGTACTTC	CASSSRSAQETQYF
few	TRBV12-3/TRBV12-4	NA	TRBJ1-2	TGTGCCAGCAGTCTGACAGTGAACTATGGCTACACCTTC	CASSLTVNYGYTF
NA	TRBV6-1	TRBD1	TRBJ1-5	TGTGCCAGCAGTGAATCGTCCACAGGGGGCCGGCAGCCCCAGCATTTT	CASSESSTGGRQPQHF
few	TRBV9	TRBD2	TRBJ2-7	TGTGCCAGCAGTCGGGGGGGTGAGCAGTACTTC	CASSRGGEQYF
NA	TRBV6-6	NA	TRBJ1-2	TGTGCCAGCAGGGACTACAGGGACTATGGCTACACCTTC	CASRDYRDYGYTF